The 18 T cell receptor beta chains listed next were all sequenced from one sample in a study of T cell responses to AZD1222 COVID-19 vaccine. The protocol was immunoSEQ multiplex PCR, while the TCRdb copy is restricted to in-frame clones and leaves out a portion. The sample includes around 71,000 clones, about 82% seen only once; the top ten take about 3.1%. The sequencing used peripheral blood, collected on day 0 of AZD1222 vaccination. Receptors were obtained from an adult in good health.

The chain is built from TRBV14 and TRBJ2-3; D ambiguous. The V end lost 1 base, the J end lost 4 bases, and 9 bases lay between the germline ends. Per germline, CDR1 SGHDN and CDR2 FVKESK. The CDR3 extends over 14 amino acids. CDR3 region: CASSQVFGADTQYF. The CDR3 region has the DNA TGTGCCAGCAGCCAAGTCTTTGGCGCAGATACGCAGTATTTT. Variable domain in full (rest from reference TRBV14 and TRBJ2-3): EAGVTQFPSHSVIEKGQTVTLRCDPISGHDNLYWYRRVMGKEIKFLLHFVKESKQDESGMPNNRFLAERTGGTYSTLKVQPAELEDSGVYFCASSQVFGADTQYFGPGTRLTVL.

The CDR3 nucleotides read TGTGCCAGCAGCTTGGCGGTCGGACCCGGGGACGAGCAGTACTTC. It encodes CASSLAVGPGDEQYF. The V and J genes are TRBV5-8 and TRBJ2-7, with D perhaps matching TRBD2 (5 bases). Germline V gene lookup returns CDR1 SGHTS and CDR2 YDEGEE. The CDR3 extends over 15 amino acids. V lost 0 bases and J lost 5, with 15 bases in between. The whole variable domain, filled in from reference TRBV5-8 and TRBJ2-7, reads EAGVTQSPTHLIKTRGQQATLRCSPISGHTSVYWYQQALGLGLQFLLWYDEGEERNRGNFPPRFSGRQFPNYSSELNVNALELEDSALYLCASSLAVGPGDEQYFGPGTRLTVT.

This chain uses TRBV7-2 with TRBJ2-3; D is perhaps TRBD1 (5 bases). Between the trimmed V and J ends, which lost 3 bases and 3 bases, there was a span of 10 bases. The germline V gene encodes CDR1 SGHTA and CDR2 FQGNSA. The CDR3 spans 14 residues. CDR3 DNA: TGTGCCAGCAGCTTGGCAGGGTTGACAGATACGCAGTATTTT. Its protein is CASSLAGLTDTQYF.

In this sample, this clone turned up a few times. The V and J genes are TRBV7-9 and TRBJ1-1; a weak D match, TRBD1 (5 bases). The germline gives CDR1 SEHNR, CDR2 FQNEAQ (reference sequence). The CDR3 runs 12 residues. Trimming removed 3 bases from V and 8 bases from J, with 10 bases in between. The CDR3 nucleotides are TGTGCCAGCAGCTTCACAGACAGAGAAGCTTTCTTT. Encoded protein: CASSFTDREAFF. Variable domain in full (rest from reference TRBV7-9 and TRBJ1-1): DTGVSQNPRHKITKRGQNVTFRCDPISEHNRLYWYRQTLGQGPEFLTYFQNEAQLEKSRLLSDRFSAERPKGSFSTLEIQRTEQGDSAMYLCASSFTDREAFFGQGTRLTVV.

V gene TRBV7-9 combines with J gene TRBJ1-2; no clear D gene. CDR1 is SEHNR and CDR2 is FQNEAQ in the germline V gene (reference sequence). The CDR3 runs 14 residues. Deletions cut 1 base from V and 3 bases from J, with 9 bases between. CDR3 sequence reads: CASSLDLVYYGYTF. CDR3 in DNA: TGTGCCAGCAGCTTAGACCTGGTTTACTATGGCTACACCTTC.

In this sample, this clone turned up once. The CDR3 region has the DNA TGTGCCAGCAGTTTCAGGGGGAATGAGCAGTTCTTC. It specifies CASSFRGNEQFF. The genes are TRBV27 and TRBJ2-1; 7 bases agree with TRBD1. The CDR3 loop spans 12 amino acids. J lost 7 bases, V lost 3 bases, and 0 bases had no gene match. Germline CDR1 MNHEY, CDR2 SMNVEV (reference sequence).

The chain is built from TRBV5-5 and TRBJ2-5; 7 nucleotides line up with TRBD1. The CDR3 contains 13 residues. The V gene end was trimmed by 5 bases and the J gene end by 5 bases; junction bases not matched to a gene: 6. Germline V CDR1 and CDR2: SGHKS, YYEKEE (reference sequence). CDR3 nucleotides: TGTGCCAGCAGTTCCGACAGGGTGGAGACCCAGTACTTC. Protein: CASSSDRVETQYF. The full variable domain, rest sourced from reference TRBV5-5 and TRBJ2-5, is DAGVTQSPTHLIKTRGQQVTLRCSPISGHKSVSWYQQVLGQGPQFIFQYYEKEERGRGNFPDRFSARQFPNYSSELNVNALLLGDSALYLCASSSDRVETQYFGPGTRLLVL.

The chain employs TRBV3-1 (or the pseudogene TRBV3-2) and TRBJ1-6; D possibly corresponds to TRBD1 (6 bases). There are 14 residues in the CDR3. Trimming took off 2 bases at V and 13 bases at J, with 15 bases between the two ends. Germline loops: CDR1 LGHDT, CDR2 YNNKEL (reference sequence). CDR3 bases: TGTGCCAGCAGCCAATTAGGGGGACTGACGCCCCTCCACTTT. Its translation is CASSQLGGLTPLHF.

This chain links TRBV28 with TRBJ2-3; TRBD2 aligns across 13 bases. CDR1 and CDR2 (germline): MDHEN, SYDVKM. The CDR3 runs 14 residues. V lost 8 bases, J lost 6 bases, and 5 bases stayed unmatched. CDR3 region: CASGLAGVGDTQYF. In nucleotides, the CDR3 is TGTGCCAGCGGACTAGCGGGAGTCGGGGATACGCAGTATTTT.

The genes are TRBV5-5 and TRBJ2-1; 7 bases fit TRBD2. V was pared by 4 bases and J by 8 bases, with 15 bases of the junction left unmatched. The CDR3 extends over 16 amino acids. The germline V gene encodes CDR1 SGHKS and CDR2 YYEKEE (reference sequence). The CDR3 sequence is CASSLTRRGGVYEQFF. DNA for the CDR3: TGTGCCAGCAGCCTCACTCGACGTGGGGGGGTGTATGAGCAGTTCTTC.

The chain joins TRBV11-3 to TRBJ2-3; 9 bases map to TRBD2. Looked up from germline, CDR1 is SGHNT and CDR2 is YENEEA. The CDR3 totals 17 residues. Trimming removed 4 bases from V and 2 bases from J; junction bases left unmatched: 10. CDR3 protein: CASSSTGTSPSTDTQYF. The CDR3 region has the DNA TGTGCCAGCAGCTCGACCGGGACTAGCCCTTCCACAGATACGCAGTATTTT.

The V and J genes are TRBV5-4 and TRBJ2-3, with D hard to call. The CDR3 consists of 14 residues. Germline CDR1 and CDR2: SGHNT and YYREEE (reference sequence). Trimming removed 0 bases from V and 3 bases from J, with 8 bases in between. CDR3 residues: CASSLVSPTDTQYF. The CDR3 DNA reads TGTGCCAGCAGCTTGGTGTCTCCAACAGATACGCAGTATTTT.

The chain links TRBV10-1 to TRBJ2-1; TRBD2 matches at 9 bases. This CDR3 has 15 residues. Germline CDR1 and CDR2: WNHNN and SYGVQD (reference sequence). The ends lost 4 bases at V and 0 bases at J; junction bases unmatched: 1. The DNA of the CDR3 is TGCGCCAGCAGTGGTAGCGGGAGCTCCTACAATGAGCAGTTCTTC. Translated: CASSGSGSSYNEQFF.

V usage is TRBV4-3 and J usage is TRBJ2-5; D possibly matches TRBD1 or TRBD2 (6 bases each). Trimming pared 2 bases from V and 2 bases from J, leaving 15 bases between. Germline V lookup: CDR1 LGHNA, CDR2 YSLEER. The CDR3 extends over 16 amino acids. The CDR3 reads CASSQIRGGIQETQYF. The CDR3 DNA reads TGCGCCAGCAGCCAAATTAGAGGGGGGATTCAAGAGACCCAGTACTTC.

The chain employs TRBV7-2 and TRBJ2-3, with D possibly matching TRBD2 (5 bases). Between the trimmed V and J ends, which lost 1 base and 0 bases, there was a span of 8 bases. CDR3 size: 15 residues. Per germline, CDR1 SGHTA and CDR2 FQGNSA. The CDR3 sequence: CASSLGRASTDTQYF. Here the CDR3 DNA reads TGTGCCAGCAGCTTAGGGCGGGCCAGCACAGATACGCAGTATTTT.

The chain recombines TRBV6-2 or TRBV6-3 with TRBJ2-7, with D uncertain. Per the germline V gene, CDR1 is MNHEY and CDR2 is SVGEGT. This CDR3 is built from 13 residues. Trimming removed 5 bases from V and 7 bases from J, with 15 bases in between. CDR3 in DNA: TGTGCCAGCAGTCTCATAGGTCTCGGGGAGCAGTACTTC. This encodes CASSLIGLGEQYF.

This clone was found a few times. V usage is TRBV7-2 and J usage is TRBJ1-1; possible D gene TRBD1, 6 bases. Per germline, CDR1 SGHTA and CDR2 FQGNSA. This CDR3 spans 16 amino acids. V was pared by 6 bases and J by 1 base, with 18 bases between. CDR3 DNA sequence: TGTGCCAGCAGGTCGAGACAGGCGGGGGGGAACACTGAAGCTTTCTTT. It translates to CASRSRQAGGNTEAFF.

The rearrangement joins TRBV24-1 to TRBJ2-1; tentatively, D is TRBD2 (6 bases). The CDR3 is 19 amino acids. Per the germline V gene, CDR1 is KGHDR and CDR2 is SFDVKD. The chain's CDR3 is CVSLLGRDNRDFLEIEQFF. The CDR3 bases are TGTGTCTCCCTTTTGGGGCGGGATAACCGGGACTTCTTGGAGATTGAGCAGTTCTTC.